These T cell receptor beta chains were read from a single sample in a study of molecular identifiers for immune sequencing clone quantification. MiXCR, run by TCRdb on the PCR reads, gives a single entry per CDR3 protein. Among about 98,000 distinct CDR3 sequences listed, 30% to 35% were seen once. Sample: naive CD8+ T cells from blood, with Jurkat cell RNA spiked in. The receptors shown here come from a human donor in good health. Some libraries in this study had Jurkat cell RNA spiked in. Both conserved end residues are part of each CDR3. A D gene is named only where the DNA matches it firmly. Clone size appears in some rows only: once, few, many, or a class for an expanded clone.

clone size,J gene,CDR3 length,D gene,V gene,CDR3 DNA,CDR3 protein
.,TRBJ1-1,13,.,TRBV12-3/TRBV12-4,TGTGCCAGCAGAGGGGCTTTGAACACTGAAGCTTTCTTT,CASRGALNTEAFF
many,TRBJ2-7,14,.,TRBV28,TGTGCCAGCAGGGATACAGGGGCGGGAGCTGAGCAGTACTTC,CASRDTGAGAEQYF
many,TRBJ2-2,15,.,TRBV28,TGTGCCAGCAGTTCCCTACATAGGAACACCGGGGAGCTGTTTTTT,CASSSLHRNTGELFF
few,TRBJ2-7,15,.,TRBV6-1,TGTGCCAGCAGTGAACTGGAGGGGACCTCCTACGAGCAGTACTTC,CASSELEGTSYEQYF
few,TRBJ2-7,14,TRBD1,TRBV5-6,TGTGCCAGCAGCCCGAAGGGACAGTCCTACGAGCAGTACTTC,CASSPKGQSYEQYF
few,TRBJ2-5,13,.,TRBV14,TGTGCCAGCAGCCGCAGGGTCGGGGCGACCCAGTACTTC,CASSRRVGATQYF
many,TRBJ2-7,14,TRBD2,TRBV5-1,TGCGCCAGCGGACCCGGGGAGGGCTTCTACGAGCAGTACTTC,CASGPGEGFYEQYF
.,TRBJ2-7,13,.,TRBV7-2,TGTGCCAGCAGCATGGGGATATTCTACGAGCAGTACTTC,CASSMGIFYEQYF
many,TRBJ2-2,16,.,TRBV9,TGTGCCAGCTCCGACGGGCTGAGTGGGAACACCGGGGAGCTGTTTTTT,CASSDGLSGNTGELFF
many,TRBJ2-3,14,.,TRBV20-1,TGCAGTGCGCCGTGGGGCCCTCTGACAGATACGCAGTATTTT,CSAPWGPLTDTQYF
.,TRBJ2-3,17,TRBD2,TRBV7-6,TGTGCCAGCAGCTCCCTAGCGGGAGAGGTGTCTACAGATACGCAGTATTTT,CASSSLAGEVSTDTQYF
.,TRBJ1-3,13,.,TRBV5-1,TGCGCCGGCAGCTTGGGTTCTGGAAACACCATATATTTT,CAGSLGSGNTIYF
few,TRBJ2-7,14,.,TRBV20-1,TGCAGTGCATCATCTCCGGGACATGCCTACGAGCAGTACTTC,CSASSPGHAYEQYF
.,TRBJ2-7,11,.,TRBV20-1,TGCAGTGCCACTTGGGGTTCCGAGCAGTACTTC,CSATWGSEQYF
many,TRBJ2-2,13,.,TRBV29-1,TGCAGCGTTACTGGTGGCCTAACCGGGGAGCTGTTTTTT,CSVTGGLTGELFF
.,TRBJ2-2,16,TRBD1,TRBV20-1,TGCAGTGCTCCAGGGACAGCACACTCGAACACCGGGGAGCTGTTTTTT,CSAPGTAHSNTGELFF
once,TRBJ2-7,12,.,TRBV20-1,TGCAGGGCTCGGCCAGCAGGTTACGAGCAGTACTTC,CRARPAGYEQYF
once,TRBJ2-3,15,TRBD2,TRBV7-2,TGTGCCAGCAGCGAAGGACTAGCGCGACTTGATTCGCAGAATTTT,CASSEGLARLDSQNF
.,TRBJ2-7,15,TRBD1,TRBV27,TGTGCCAGCAGTTTATTGTCCGGACAGGTCTACGAGCAGTACTTC,CASSLLSGQVYEQYF
.,TRBJ1-5,13,.,TRBV28,TGTGCCAGCAGTTTTTTAGGGGGTCAGCCCCAGCATTTT,CASSFLGGQPQHF
.,TRBJ2-5,15,.,TRBV23-1,TGCGCCAGCAGTCAATCGGTTTGCTCACAAGAGACCCAGTACTTC,CASSQSVCSQETQYF
.,TRBJ2-7,14,.,TRBV13,TGTGCCAGCAGCTCGGGACTGAGCTCCTACGAGCAGTACTTC,CASSSGLSSYEQYF
.,TRBJ2-4,14,.,TRBV9,TGTGCCAGCAGCTTCGACTTAGCCAAATACATTCAGTACTTC,CASSFDLAKYIQYF